A single sample gave rise to the 21 T cell receptor beta chains below, sequenced in a study of blood T cells in healthy people across ages. It was with a sample-barcoded 5' primer and a J-beta primer mix that a second PCR of about 7 to 12 cycles was run. One entry per CDR3 protein, called by TCRdb with MiXCR from the 5' RACE reads. The repertoire holds 600,000 or so distinct CDR3 sequences, with around 31% as singletons. The source material was blood. The receptors come from a woman aged 80 or over in good health.

The chain carries TRBV20-1 and TRBJ1-1; D perhaps matches TRBD1 (5 bases). Between the trimmed V and J ends, which lost 0 bases and 0 bases, there was a span of 11 bases. There are 15 residues in the CDR3. The germline V gene encodes CDR1 DFQATT and CDR2 SNEGSKA (reference sequence). The CDR3 DNA sequence: TGCAGTGCTAGAGATGCGGGACGTATGAACACTGAAGCTTTCTTT. Encoded protein: CSARDAGRMNTEAFF.

This clonotype was observed at least ten times. This chain uses TRBV5-1 with TRBJ1-2, with 7 bases identical to TRBD1. Looked up from germline, CDR1 is SGHRS and CDR2 is YFSETQ. The CDR3 totals 14 residues. Trimming at V came to 3 bases and at J to 8 bases, leaving 10 bases not matched to a gene. The CDR3 bases are TGCGCCAGCAGCTCGGAGGGGACAGTCCGCGGCTACACCTTC. Its translation: CASSSEGTVRGYTF.

Comment on this clonotype: It may be a read error: a sequence one base away is much more abundant. The chain carries TRBV5-1 and TRBJ1-1; D uncertain. The CDR3 has 12 amino acids. From germline, CDR1 is SGHRS and CDR2 YFSETQ. As DNA, the CDR3 is TGCGCCACCCGGGAAGGGAACACTGTAGCTTTCTTT. Protein sequence: CATREGNTVAFF.

A few counts support this clonotype. This rearrangement joins TRBV7-8 to TRBJ1-3; maybe TRBD1 (5 bases). V lost 5 bases, J lost 0 bases, and 14 bases lay in between. This CDR3 spans 16 amino acids. Germline assignment: CDR1 SGHVS and CDR2 FQNEAQ. The CDR3 reads CASSLRDASSGNTIYF. The CDR3 bases are TGTGCCAGCAGCCTCCGGGACGCCAGCTCTGGAAACACCATATATTTT.

This clonotype occurred many times. This rearrangement joins TRBV6-1 to TRBJ1-5; D not resolved. The CDR3 runs to 12 residues. CDR1 and CDR2 from the germline V gene are MNHNS and SASEGT. V was pared by 6 bases and J by 7 bases, with 10 bases between. The CDR3 loop reads CASRDVGQPQHF. Here the CDR3 DNA reads TGTGCCAGCAGAGATGTGGGCCAGCCCCAGCATTTT.

V usage is TRBV9 and J usage is TRBJ1-1, with 8 bases fitting TRBD1. J was trimmed by 1 base and V by 0 bases; bases with no gene match: 5. From germline, CDR1 is SGDLS and CDR2 YYNGEE. The CDR3 totals 16 residues. CDR3: CASSVGQGAGNTEAFF. Here the CDR3 DNA reads TGTGCCAGCAGCGTAGGGCAGGGGGCAGGGAACACTGAAGCTTTCTTT.

This clonotype was detected many times. The V call is TRBV29-1, the J call TRBJ1-4, with D possibly matching TRBD1 (6 bases). The CDR3 consists of 15 residues. Deletions cut 4 bases from V and 7 bases from J, with 19 bases between. Germline assignment: CDR1 SQVTM and CDR2 ANQGSEA. CDR3 sequence reads: CSVGGLGGLVEKLFF. For the CDR3, the DNA is TGCAGCGTTGGGGGCCTTGGGGGGCTCGTTGAAAAACTGTTTTTT.

In this sample, this clonotype turned up many times. This rearrangement joins TRBV14 to TRBJ2-1; 7 bases fit TRBD2. Unmatched junction bases numbered 7, after V lost 5 bases and J lost 0 bases. Germline CDR1 SGHDN, CDR2 FVKESK. The CDR3 has 16 residues. The CDR3 here is CASSSLRESSYNEQFF. DNA for the CDR3: TGTGCCAGCAGCTCGTTGCGGGAGAGCTCCTACAATGAGCAGTTCTTC.

This clonotype occurred many times. The chain has TRBV15 and TRBJ2-7, with TRBD1 matching 10 bases. The junction had 5 bases not matched to a gene; V was cut back by 0 bases and J by 6 bases. CDR1 LNHNV and CDR2 YYDKDF come from the germline V gene (reference sequence). The CDR3 totals 15 residues. CDR3 DNA: TGTGCCACCAGCAGAGAAGGGACAGGGGCTCTCGAGCAGTACTTC. Translation: CATSREGTGALEQYF.

CDR3 region: CSAKSPGLIYNEQFF. The DNA of the CDR3 is TGCAGTGCCAAATCGCCGGGACTCATCTACAATGAGCAGTTCTTC. The chain links TRBV20-1 to TRBJ2-1; D may be TRBD2 (6 bases). Germline CDR1 DFQATT, CDR2 SNEGSKA (reference sequence). There are 15 residues in the CDR3. V was shortened by 6 bases and J by 3 bases, with 18 bases between the two germline ends.

This clonotype has only a few counts. The gene calls are TRBV5-1 and TRBJ2-2, with 12 positions matching TRBD2. The CDR3 sequence is 18 residues long. V lost 3 bases, J lost 5 bases, and 11 bases stayed unmatched. CDR1 and CDR2 (germline): SGHRS, YFSETQ. The CDR3 here is CASSSGLAGHLDTGELFF. CDR3 DNA sequence: TGCGCCAGCAGCTCCGGACTAGCGGGGCACCTAGATACCGGGGAGCTGTTTTTT. Complete variable domain (other parts from reference TRBV5-1 and TRBJ2-2): KAGVTQTPRYLIKTRGQQVTLSCSPISGHRSVSWYQQTPGQGLQFLFEYFSETQRNKGNFPGRFSGRQFSNSRSEMNVSTLELGDSALYLCASSSGLAGHLDTGELFFGEGSRLTVL.

This clonotype was counted only a few times. The V call is TRBV3-1, the J call TRBJ2-5; the D gene could be TRBD1 or TRBD2 (5 bases each). The germline CDR1 and CDR2 sequences are LGHDT and YNNKEL (reference sequence). The length of the CDR3 is 16 residues. Trimming pared 2 bases from V and 11 bases from J, leaving 24 bases between. In nucleotides, the CDR3 is TGTGCCAGCAGCCAAAAAATCCGCCCATCCCTGGGGGAGCAGTACTTC. Translated: CASSQKIRPSLGEQYF.

Comment on this clonotype: This may stem from a read error, because a much larger clone lies one nucleotide away. CDR3 sequence reads: CASSQGGLAACTDTQYF. As DNA, the CDR3 is TGTGCCAGCAGCCAAGGAGGACTAGCGGCGTGCACAGATACGCAGTATTTT. The chain links TRBV4-2 to TRBJ2-3; TRBD2 matches at 10 bases. CDR3 size: 17 residues. Germline V gene data show CDR1 as LGHNA and CDR2 as YNFKEQ. The ends lost 1 base at V and 1 base at J; junction bases unmatched: 5.

The gene calls are TRBV7-2 and TRBJ2-3; D is unclear. Trimming cost V 3 bases and J 6 bases, with 13 bases left between them. This CDR3 contains 14 residues. From germline, CDR1 is SGHTA and CDR2 FQGNSA. The CDR3 DNA reads as TGTGCCAGCAGCTTCGGAGTAGCTGGGGATACGCAGTATTTT. Protein: CASSFGVAGDTQYF.

The CDR3 spells CAGGTDTQYF. The CDR3 nucleotides read TGTGCCGGGGGCACAGATACGCAGTATTTT. The chain has TRBV2 and TRBJ2-3; D is unresolved. CDR1 is SNHLY and CDR2 is FYNNEI in the germline V gene. This CDR3 contains 10 residues. V lost 11 bases and J 1 base, leaving 4 bases between the germline ends. The full variable domain, in which reference TRBV2 and TRBJ2-3 provide the parts outside the CDR3, is EPEVTQTPSHQVTQMGQEVILRCVPISNHLYFYWYRQILGQKVEFLVSFYNNEISEKSEIFDDQFSVERPDGSNFTLKIRSTKLEDSAMYFCAGGTDTQYFGPGTRLTVL.

This clonotype has at least ten counts. V usage is TRBV20-1 and J usage is TRBJ1-4; no clear D gene. V dropped 2 bases and J dropped 0 bases, with 4 bases sitting between them. The length of the CDR3 is 13 residues. Looked up from germline, CDR1 is DFQATT and CDR2 is SNEGSKA (reference sequence). Here the CDR3 DNA reads TGCAGTGCTAGATGGGCAACTAATGAAAAACTGTTTTTT. Translated, it gives CSARWATNEKLFF.

V is TRBV20-1 and J is TRBJ2-3; possibly TRBD1 or TRBD2 for D (6 bases each). V lost 3 bases to trimming and J lost 4 bases, with 11 bases between them. The CDR3 sequence is 13 residues long. CDR1 DFQATT and CDR2 SNEGSKA come from the germline V gene (reference sequence). The CDR3 sequence: CSARWGAADTQYF. DNA for the CDR3: TGCAGTGCTAGGTGGGGGGCTGCAGATACGCAGTATTTT.

In this sample, this clonotype turned up many times. V usage is TRBV5-4 and J usage is TRBJ2-3; D gene unclear. V lost 4 bases and J lost 1, with 7 bases in between. CDR3 length equals 13 residues. CDR1 SGHNT and CDR2 YYREEE come from the germline V gene (reference sequence). CDR3 sequence: CASSLKGTDTQYF. CDR3 sequence (DNA): TGTGCCAGCAGCCTTAAGGGCACAGATACGCAGTATTTT. Using reference TRBV5-4 and TRBJ2-3 for the parts outside the CDR3, the full variable domain is ETGVTQSPTHLIKTRGQQVTLRCSSQSGHNTVSWYQQALGQGPQFIFQYYREEENGRGNFPPRFSGLQFPNYSSELNVNALELDDSALYLCASSLKGTDTQYFGPGTRLTVL.

In its sample, this clonotype was seen many times. This chain connects TRBV28 to TRBJ2-1; tentatively, D is TRBD1 (6 bases). The ends were cut back, 4 bases at V and 2 bases at J, with 9 bases in the middle. CDR3 length equals 14 residues. Germline V gene data show CDR1 as MDHEN and CDR2 as SYDVKM. The CDR3 spells CASSSRGTYNEQFF. DNA of the CDR3: TGTGCCAGCAGTTCCAGGGGAACCTACAATGAGCAGTTCTTC.

A word on this clonotype: A junction end diverges from the germline sequence, so it may reflect a read error. V is TRBV7-2 and J is TRBJ2-3; TRBD2 matches 10 bases. The CDR3 is made up of 16 amino acids. In germline, CDR1 is SGHTA, CDR2 FQGNSA. The DNA of the CDR3 is TGTGCCAGCAGCTTACTAGCGGGGGCTAGCACTGATACGCGGTATTTT. This codes for CASSLLAGASTDTRYF.

With regard to this clonotype: One end of the junction varies from germline; a read error may be responsible. The chain recombines TRBV7-2 with TRBJ2-5; 7 bases match TRBD1. CDR1 SGHTA and CDR2 FQGNSA come from the germline V gene. The CDR3 totals 14 residues. Here the CDR3 DNA reads TGTGCCGGCAGCAGGGAATTCAGGGGGGAGACCCAGTACTTC. Its protein is CAGSREFRGETQYF.